This passage covers 15 T cell receptor beta chains from one sample sequenced in a study of response to subunit inactivated influenza vaccine. TCRdb reprocessed the RT-PCR reads via MiXCR and lists one record per CDR3 protein. The table lists about 650,000 distinct CDR3 sequences, 13% to 15% of them singletons. The sequences come from PBMCs from blood, collected 14 to 15 days before vaccination. These receptors were taken from a man in his forties or fifties who received an inactivated influenza vaccine.

This clonotype was detected a few times. In nucleotides, the CDR3 is TGCGCCAGCAGCCTTCAGGGACCCACAGATACGCAGTATTTT. It specifies CASSLQGPTDTQYF. V gene TRBV5-1 combines with J gene TRBJ2-3; D is possibly TRBD1 or TRBD2 (5 bases each). Germline loops: CDR1 SGHRS, CDR2 YFSETQ. The CDR3 is 14 residues long. The germline V and J ends were trimmed by 4 bases and 2 bases, with 11 bases remaining between them.

This clonotype was counted only a few times. The chain combines TRBV20-1 with TRBJ2-7; D ambiguous. In germline, CDR1 is DFQATT, CDR2 SNEGSKA (reference sequence). Trimming stripped 5 bases from V and 4 bases from J, with 12 bases between. The CDR3 consists of 12 residues. In DNA, the CDR3 is TGCAGTGCTGACCCTCGAGGTTACGAGCAGTACTTC. Translating it yields CSADPRGYEQYF.

This clonotype has more than one count but fewer than ten. The rearrangement links TRBV4-3 to TRBJ2-1; the D gene is possibly TRBD1 (6 bases). In germline, CDR1 is LGHNA, CDR2 YSLEER. Between the trimmed V and J ends, which lost 3 bases and 2 bases, there was a span of 14 bases. The CDR3 totals 16 residues. The CDR3 loop reads CASSQIFGQPYNEQFF. CDR3 in DNA: TGCGCCAGCAGCCAGATTTTCGGACAGCCCTACAATGAGCAGTTCTTC.

The chain links TRBV7-9 to TRBJ2-4, with 7 bases matching TRBD2. CDR3 length equals 14 residues. V was pared by 2 bases and J by 6 bases, with 4 bases of the junction left unmatched. Germline CDR1 is SEHNR and CDR2 is FQNEAQ (reference sequence). CDR3 sequence reads: CASSLIGEGNIQYF. CDR3 in DNA: TGTGCCAGCAGCTTAATAGGGGAGGGAAACATTCAGTACTTC. Combining the CDR3 with reference TRBV7-9 and TRBJ2-4 gives the whole variable domain DTGVSQNPRHKITKRGQNVTFRCDPISEHNRLYWYRQTLGQGPEFLTYFQNEAQLEKSRLLSDRFSAERPKGSFSTLEIQRTEQGDSAMYLCASSLIGEGNIQYFGAGTRLSVL.

This chain joins TRBV15 and TRBJ2-3, with D hard to call. The V gene's germline CDR1 is LNHNV and CDR2 YYDKDF (reference sequence). The CDR3 is 14 amino acids. V was pared by 1 base and J by 5 bases, with 10 bases between. CDR3 sequence (DNA): TGTGCCACCAGCAGAGGAAGGGAATTAGATACGCAGTATTTT. It codes for CATSRGRELDTQYF.

CDR3 bases: TGTGCCAGCAGCCCGACCTCAGGAGCGGGGGGGCGGAATACGCAGTATTTT. The encoded protein is CASSPTSGAGGRNTQYF. The genes are TRBV7-2 and TRBJ2-3; 10 bases map to TRBD2. CDR3 length: 17 amino acids. Germline loops: CDR1 SGHTA, CDR2 FQGNSA. V gave up 5 bases and J gave up 7 bases; unmatched junction bases: 15.

J is TRBJ2-7 and V is TRBV4-3, with TRBD1 matching 7 bases. Germline-derived CDR1 and CDR2 are LGHNA and YSLEER. The CDR3 extends over 15 amino acids. Unmatched junction bases numbered 8, after V lost 4 bases and J lost 2 bases. The CDR3 reads CASSLSRGYPYEQYF. The CDR3, as DNA: TGCGCCAGCAGCCTTTCCAGGGGGTACCCCTACGAGCAGTACTTC.

The chain uses TRBV6-1 and TRBJ2-3; D remains ambiguous. Germline values: CDR1 MNHNS, CDR2 SASEGT. Trimming removed 4 bases from V and 2 bases from J, with 4 bases in between. This CDR3 is built from 12 residues. CDR3 in amino acids: CASSVHTDTQYF. The DNA for the CDR3 is TGTGCCAGCAGTGTCCACACAGATACGCAGTATTTT.

The rearrangement uses TRBV6-2 or TRBV6-3 and TRBJ2-5; 10 positions agree with TRBD1. The V and J ends lost 0 bases and 5 bases, in that order; junction bases with no gene match: 6. CDR1 is MNHEY and CDR2 is SVGEGT in the germline V gene. The CDR3 has 16 amino acids. The CDR3 reads CASSYSRQGARETQYF. CDR3 bases: TGTGCCAGCAGTTACTCGAGACAGGGGGCGCGGGAGACCCAGTACTTC.

The CDR3 region is CASSFFAGATYEQYF. The DNA for the CDR3 is TGTGCCAGCAGCTTTTTTGCGGGAGCAACTTACGAGCAGTACTTC. V gene TRBV5-5 combines with J gene TRBJ2-7, with 7 bases identical to TRBD2. CDR1 SGHKS and CDR2 YYEKEE come from the germline V gene (reference sequence). The CDR3 runs to 15 residues. J lost 4 bases, V lost 2 bases, and 9 bases had no gene match.

The chain links TRBV12-3 or TRBV12-4 to TRBJ1-1; 10 positions match TRBD1. Trimming cost V 2 bases and J 12 bases; bases outside gene matches: 6. This CDR3 is 13 amino acids long. This CDR3 reads CASSLWDRGETFF. In DNA, the CDR3 is TGTGCCAGCAGTTTATGGGACAGGGGAGAAACTTTCTTT.

This chain joins TRBV7-9 and TRBJ2-3; D possibly corresponds to TRBD2 (6 bases). With 0 bases removed from V and 2 bases from J, the gap between germline ends came to 12 bases. The CDR3 is made up of 16 amino acids. Germline assignment: CDR1 SEHNR and CDR2 FQNEAQ (reference sequence). The CDR3, as DNA: TGTGCCAGCAGCTTAGCCACTAGCAGGAACACAGATACGCAGTATTTT. Its translation is CASSLATSRNTDTQYF.

This chain links TRBV5-1 with TRBJ2-7; D remains unclear. Germline loops: CDR1 SGHRS, CDR2 YFSETQ. The CDR3 runs 12 residues. Trimming removed 0 bases at V and 6 bases at J, with 7 bases between. The CDR3 spells CASSLVPGEQYF. For the CDR3, the DNA is TGCGCCAGCAGCTTGGTTCCCGGCGAGCAGTACTTC.

There are many counts of this clonotype. J is TRBJ1-1 and V is TRBV29-1; TRBD1 aligns across 7 bases. The germline gives CDR1 SQVTM, CDR2 ANQGSEA. V gave up 7 bases and J gave up 5 bases; unmatched junction bases: 7. This CDR3 is 12 amino acids long. CDR3 DNA sequence: TGCAGCGGGTTGACAGGGAGTACTGAAGCTTTCTTT. Residues: CSGLTGSTEAFF.

This clonotype has more than one count but fewer than ten. J is TRBJ1-5 and V is TRBV19, with D tentatively TRBD1 (5 bases). CDR3 length: 15 residues. CDR1 LNHDA and CDR2 SQIVND come from the germline V gene (reference sequence). Trimming shortened V by 6 bases and J by 3 bases, and 15 bases separated the two germline ends. The CDR3 bases are TGTGCCAGTAGCCCTCAGGGTTCGGTCAATCAGCCCCAGCATTTT. Its translation is CASSPQGSVNQPQHF.